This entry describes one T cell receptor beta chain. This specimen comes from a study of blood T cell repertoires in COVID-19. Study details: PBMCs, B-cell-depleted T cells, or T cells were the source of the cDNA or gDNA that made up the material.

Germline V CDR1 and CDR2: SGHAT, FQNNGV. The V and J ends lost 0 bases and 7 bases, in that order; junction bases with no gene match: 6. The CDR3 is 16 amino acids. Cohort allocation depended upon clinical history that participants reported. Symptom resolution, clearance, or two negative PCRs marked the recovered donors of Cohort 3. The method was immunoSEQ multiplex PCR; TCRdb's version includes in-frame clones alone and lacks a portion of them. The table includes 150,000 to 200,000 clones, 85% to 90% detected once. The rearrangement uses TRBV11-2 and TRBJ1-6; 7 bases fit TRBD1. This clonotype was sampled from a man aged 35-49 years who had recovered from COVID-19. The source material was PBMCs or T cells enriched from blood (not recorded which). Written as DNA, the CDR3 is TGTGCCAGCAGCTTAGACGGCACAGGGGCAAATTCACCCCTCCACTTT. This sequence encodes CASSLDGTGANSPLHF.